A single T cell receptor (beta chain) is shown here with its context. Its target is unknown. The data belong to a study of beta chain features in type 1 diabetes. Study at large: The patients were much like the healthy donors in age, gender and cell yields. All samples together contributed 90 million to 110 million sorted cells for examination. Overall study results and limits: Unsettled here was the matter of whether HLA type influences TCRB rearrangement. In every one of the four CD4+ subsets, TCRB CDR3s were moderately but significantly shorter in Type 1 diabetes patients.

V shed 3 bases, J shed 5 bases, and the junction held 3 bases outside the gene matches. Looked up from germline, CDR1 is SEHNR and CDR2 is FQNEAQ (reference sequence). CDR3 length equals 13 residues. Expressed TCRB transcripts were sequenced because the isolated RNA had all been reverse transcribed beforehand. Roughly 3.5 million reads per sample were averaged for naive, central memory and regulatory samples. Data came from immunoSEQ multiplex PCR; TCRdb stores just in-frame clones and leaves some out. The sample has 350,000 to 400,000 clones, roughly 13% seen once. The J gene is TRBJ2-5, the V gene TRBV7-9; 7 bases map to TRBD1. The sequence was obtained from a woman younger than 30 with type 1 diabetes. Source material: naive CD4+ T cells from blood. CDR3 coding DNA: TGTGCCAGCAGCTTTGGACAGGTTGAGACCCAGTACTTC. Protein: CASSFGQVETQYF.